The 10 T cell receptor beta chains below come from one sample, sequenced in a study of blood T cell repertoires in COVID-19. Here immunoSEQ multiplex PCR was the method, and the copy in TCRdb shows in-frame clones only, minus some. The sample has under 150,000 clones; around 84% are singletons. The sample taken for sequencing was peripheral blood. These receptors originate from a man aged 55 to 70 with active or convalescent COVID-19.

The chain carries TRBV6-6 and TRBJ1-4; D not certain. Trimming cost V 2 bases and J 8 bases, with 3 bases left between them. The CDR3 has 11 residues. Germline V gene sequence: CDR1 MNHNY, CDR2 SVGAGI (reference sequence). This CDR3 is CASSYLEKLFF. The CDR3 region has the DNA TGTGCCAGCAGTTACCTGGAAAAACTGTTTTTT.

This chain links TRBV7-9 with TRBJ2-1; 14 bases match TRBD2. The CDR3 runs 16 residues. With 2 bases clipped from V and 8 bases from J, the junction kept 5 bases outside the gene matches. The germline V gene has CDR1 SEHNR and CDR2 FQNEAQ (reference sequence). CDR3 coding DNA: TGTGCCAGCAGCTTAAGACTAGCGGGGGGGGACCATGAGCAGTTCTTC. Residues: CASSLRLAGGDHEQFF.

V and J are TRBV19 and TRBJ1-2; 7 nucleotides match TRBD1. After removal of 0 bases from V and 8 bases from J, the junction contained 12 bases not matched to a gene. This CDR3 contains 16 residues. The V gene's germline CDR1 is LNHDA and CDR2 SQIVND (reference sequence). In nucleotides, the CDR3 is TGTGCCAGTAGTATAGATCGGGGCGGGACAGCCGGGGGCTACACCTTC. Encoded protein: CASSIDRGGTAGGYTF.

The gene calls are TRBV2 and TRBJ2-1; 9 nucleotides agree with TRBD2. In germline, CDR1 is SNHLY, CDR2 FYNNEI. The CDR3 consists of 14 residues. The V segment lost 6 bases and the J segment 11 bases; nucleotides outside the gene matches: 11. CDR3: CASRDLAGAPQQFF. Written as DNA, the CDR3 is TGTGCCAGCAGAGATTTAGCGGGAGCACCCCAGCAGTTCTTC.

This chain joins TRBV19 and TRBJ1-5; 8 nucleotides agree with TRBD1. There are 19 residues in the CDR3. The germline V gene has CDR1 LNHDA and CDR2 SQIVND (reference sequence). The trim removed 3 bases at V and 4 bases at J, leaving 17 bases unmatched. The CDR3 bases are TGTGCCAGTAGTATCCTACCCCCAGGACAGGGAAGGATTAATCAGCCCCAGCATTTT. Residues: CASSILPPGQGRINQPQHF. Looking up the rest from reference TRBV19 and TRBJ1-5 gives the full variable domain: DGGITQSPKYLFRKEGQNVTLSCEQNLNHDAMYWYRQDPGQGLRLIYYSQIVNDFQKGDIAEGYSVSREKKESFPLTVTSAQKNPTAFYLCASSILPPGQGRINQPQHFGDGTRLSIL.

CDR3 DNA: TGTGCCAGCAGTCCGAGGACAGGGACCCAGCATTTT. Encoded protein: CASSPRTGTQHF. The chain joins TRBV27 to TRBJ1-5, with TRBD1 matching over 8 bases. This CDR3 region has 12 residues. Germline CDR1 and CDR2: MNHEY and SMNVEV (reference sequence). V was pared by 5 bases and J by 11 bases, with 5 bases of the junction left unmatched.

The chain joins TRBV25-1 to TRBJ1-6; perhaps TRBD1 as D (5 bases). CDR3 length: 14 amino acids. Germline assignment: CDR1 MGHDK and CDR2 SYGVNS. V was pared by 6 bases and J by 7 bases, with 13 bases between. The CDR3 sequence is CASRQTAWNSPLHF. In DNA, the CDR3 is TGTGCCAGCAGGCAGACAGCCTGGAATTCACCCCTCCACTTT.

The chain employs TRBV5-4 and TRBJ2-2; TRBD2 matches at 8 bases. V lost 1 base, J lost 6 bases, and 5 bases stayed unmatched. The CDR3 has 15 residues. Looked up from germline, CDR1 is SGHNT and CDR2 is YYREEE (reference sequence). The CDR3 DNA reads TGTGCCAGCAGCTTGTCGCGGGAGGCGGCCGGGGAGCTGTTTTTT. It specifies CASSLSREAAGELFF. Complete variable domain (other parts from reference TRBV5-4 and TRBJ2-2): ETGVTQSPTHLIKTRGQQVTLRCSSQSGHNTVSWYQQALGQGPQFIFQYYREEENGRGNFPPRFSGLQFPNYSSELNVNALELDDSALYLCASSLSREAAGELFFGEGSRLTVL.

V usage is TRBV12-3 or TRBV12-4 and J usage is TRBJ1-2; D may be TRBD1 (6 bases). This CDR3 spans 13 amino acids. V lost 4 bases and J lost 8, with 14 bases in between. Here the CDR3 reads CASSWRGQMGYTF. CDR3 DNA sequence: TGTGCCAGCAGTTGGAGAGGACAGATGGGCTACACCTTC.

V is TRBV7-9 and J is TRBJ1-3, with a weak D call TRBD1 (5 bases). Germline CDR1 is SEHNR and CDR2 is FQNEAQ (reference sequence). V was pared by 6 bases and J by 3 bases, with 21 bases between. The length of the CDR3 is 17 residues. CDR3 nucleotides: TGTGCCAGCAGTCAATTTTCAGGGAAAGCGCTTGGAAACACCATATATTTT. Amino acid sequence: CASSQFSGKALGNTIYF. The full variable domain, completed using reference TRBV7-9 and TRBJ1-3, is DTGVSQNPRHKITKRGQNVTFRCDPISEHNRLYWYRQTLGQGPEFLTYFQNEAQLEKSRLLSDRFSAERPKGSFSTLEIQRTEQGDSAMYLCASSQFSGKALGNTIYFGEGSWLTVV.